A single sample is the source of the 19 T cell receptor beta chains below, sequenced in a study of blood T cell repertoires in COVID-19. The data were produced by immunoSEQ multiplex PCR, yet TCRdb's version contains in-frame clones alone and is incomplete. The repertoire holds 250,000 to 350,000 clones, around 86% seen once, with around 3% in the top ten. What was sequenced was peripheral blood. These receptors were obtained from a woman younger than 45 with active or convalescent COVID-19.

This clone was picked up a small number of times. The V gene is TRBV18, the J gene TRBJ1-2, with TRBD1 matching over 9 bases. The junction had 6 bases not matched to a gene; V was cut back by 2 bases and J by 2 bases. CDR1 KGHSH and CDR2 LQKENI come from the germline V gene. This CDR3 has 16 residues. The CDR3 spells CASSPYPGQGNYGYTF. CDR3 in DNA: TGTGCCAGCTCACCATACCCGGGACAGGGAAACTATGGCTACACCTTC.

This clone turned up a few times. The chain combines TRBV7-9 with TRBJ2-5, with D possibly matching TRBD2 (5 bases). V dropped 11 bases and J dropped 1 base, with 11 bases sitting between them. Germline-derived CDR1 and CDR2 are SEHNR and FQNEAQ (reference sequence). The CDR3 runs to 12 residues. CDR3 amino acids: CAGGRLQETQYF. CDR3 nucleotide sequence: TGTGCCGGAGGCAGGCTCCAAGAGACCCAGTACTTC.

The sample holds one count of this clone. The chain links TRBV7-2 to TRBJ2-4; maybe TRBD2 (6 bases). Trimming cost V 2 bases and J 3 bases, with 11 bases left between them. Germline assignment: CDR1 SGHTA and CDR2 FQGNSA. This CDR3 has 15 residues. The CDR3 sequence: CASSLRGGGKNIQYF. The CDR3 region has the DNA TGTGCCAGCAGCTTACGGGGAGGCGGCAAAAACATTCAGTACTTC.

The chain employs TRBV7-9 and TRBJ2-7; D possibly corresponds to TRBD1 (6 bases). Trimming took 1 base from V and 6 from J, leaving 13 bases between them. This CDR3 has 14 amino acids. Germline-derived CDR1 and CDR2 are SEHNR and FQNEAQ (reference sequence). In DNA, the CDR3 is TGTGCCAGCAGCTTAGTACAGGGCATCTCCGAGCAGTACTTC. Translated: CASSLVQGISEQYF.

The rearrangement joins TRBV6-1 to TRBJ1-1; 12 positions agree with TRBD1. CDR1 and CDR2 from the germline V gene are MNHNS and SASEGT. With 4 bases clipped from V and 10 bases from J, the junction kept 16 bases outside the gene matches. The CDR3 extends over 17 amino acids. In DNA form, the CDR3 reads TGTGCCAGCAGTGCTTCCCGCACCGGGACAGGGGGCCGGCGAGCTTTCTTT. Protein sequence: CASSASRTGTGGRRAFF.

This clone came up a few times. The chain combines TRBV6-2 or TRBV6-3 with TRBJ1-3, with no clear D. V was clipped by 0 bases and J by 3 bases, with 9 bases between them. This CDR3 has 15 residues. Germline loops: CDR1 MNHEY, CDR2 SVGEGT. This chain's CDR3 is CASSYSSAGGNTIYF. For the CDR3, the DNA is TGTGCCAGCAGTTACTCGAGCGCGGGTGGAAACACCATATATTTT.

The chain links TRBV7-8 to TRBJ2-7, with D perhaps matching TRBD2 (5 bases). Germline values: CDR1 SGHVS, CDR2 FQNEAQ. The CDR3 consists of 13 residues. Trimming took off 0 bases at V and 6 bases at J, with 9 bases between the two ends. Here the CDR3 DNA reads TGTGCCAGCAGCTTAGCATGGGCGGGCGAGCAGTACTTC. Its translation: CASSLAWAGEQYF.

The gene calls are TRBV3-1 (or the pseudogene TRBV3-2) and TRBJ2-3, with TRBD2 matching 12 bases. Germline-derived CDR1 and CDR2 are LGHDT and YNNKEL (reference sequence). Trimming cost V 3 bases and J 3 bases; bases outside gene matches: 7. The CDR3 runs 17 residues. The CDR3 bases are TGTGCCAGCAGCCACGCCCGGACTAGCGGGGATACAGATACGCAGTATTTT. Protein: CASSHARTSGDTDTQYF.

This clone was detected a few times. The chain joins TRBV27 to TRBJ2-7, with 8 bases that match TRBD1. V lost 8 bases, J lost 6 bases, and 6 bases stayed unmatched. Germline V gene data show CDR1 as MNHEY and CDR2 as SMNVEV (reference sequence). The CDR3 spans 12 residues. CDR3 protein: CASGLTGGEQYF. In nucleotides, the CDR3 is TGTGCCAGCGGCCTCACAGGGGGCGAGCAGTACTTC.

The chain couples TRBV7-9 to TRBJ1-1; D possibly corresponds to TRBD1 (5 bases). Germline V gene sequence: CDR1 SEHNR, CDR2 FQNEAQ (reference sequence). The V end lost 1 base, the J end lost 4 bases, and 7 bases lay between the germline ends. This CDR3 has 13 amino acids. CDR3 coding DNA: TGTGCCAGCAGCTTAGAAGGGGCCACTGAAGCTTTCTTT. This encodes CASSLEGATEAFF.

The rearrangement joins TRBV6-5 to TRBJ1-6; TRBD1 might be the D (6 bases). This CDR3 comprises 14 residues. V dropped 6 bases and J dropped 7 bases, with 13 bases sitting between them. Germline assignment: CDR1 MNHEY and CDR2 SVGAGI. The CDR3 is CASSRGSGNSPLHF. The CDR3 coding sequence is TGTGCCAGCAGCAGGGGATCGGGGAATTCACCCCTCCACTTT.

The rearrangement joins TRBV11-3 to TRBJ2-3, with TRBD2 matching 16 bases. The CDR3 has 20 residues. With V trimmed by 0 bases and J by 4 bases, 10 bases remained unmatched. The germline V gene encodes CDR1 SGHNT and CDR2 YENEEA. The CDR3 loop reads CASSLDPLGTSGGEADTQYF. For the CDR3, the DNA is TGTGCCAGCAGCTTAGATCCCCTCGGGACTAGCGGGGGGGAAGCAGATACGCAGTATTTT.

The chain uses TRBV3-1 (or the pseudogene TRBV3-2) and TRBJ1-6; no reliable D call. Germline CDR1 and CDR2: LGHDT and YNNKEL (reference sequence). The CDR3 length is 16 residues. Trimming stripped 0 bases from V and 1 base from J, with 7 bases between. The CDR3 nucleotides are TGTGCCAGCAGCCAAGAGCGGGTATCCTATAATTCACCCCTCCACTTT. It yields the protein CASSQERVSYNSPLHF.

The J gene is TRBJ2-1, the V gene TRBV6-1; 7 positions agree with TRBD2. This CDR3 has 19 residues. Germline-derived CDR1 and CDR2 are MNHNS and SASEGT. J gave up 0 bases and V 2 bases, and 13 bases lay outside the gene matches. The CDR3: CASSENPLARGSSYNEQFF. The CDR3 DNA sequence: TGTGCCAGCAGTGAAAACCCCCTGGCGCGCGGGAGCTCCTACAATGAGCAGTTCTTC.

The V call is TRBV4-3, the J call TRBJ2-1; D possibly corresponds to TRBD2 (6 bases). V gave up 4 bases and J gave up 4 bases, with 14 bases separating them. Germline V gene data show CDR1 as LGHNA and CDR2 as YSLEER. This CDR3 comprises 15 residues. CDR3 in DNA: TGCGCCAGCAGCCCCGGGCGGGGCACTTACAATGAGCAGTTCTTC. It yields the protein CASSPGRGTYNEQFF.

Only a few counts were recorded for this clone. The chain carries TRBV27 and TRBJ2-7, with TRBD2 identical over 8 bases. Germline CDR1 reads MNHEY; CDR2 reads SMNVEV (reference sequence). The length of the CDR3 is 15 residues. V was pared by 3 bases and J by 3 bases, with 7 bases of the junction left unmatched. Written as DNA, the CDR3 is TGTGCCAGCAGTTTCCTCAGCGGGGGAAACTACGAGCAGTACTTC. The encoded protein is CASSFLSGGNYEQYF.

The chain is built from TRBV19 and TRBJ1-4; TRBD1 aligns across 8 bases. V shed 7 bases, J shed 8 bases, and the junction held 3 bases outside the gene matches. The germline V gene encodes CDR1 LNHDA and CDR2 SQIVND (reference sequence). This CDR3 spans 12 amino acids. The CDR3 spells CASTRGREKLFF. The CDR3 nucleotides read TGTGCCAGTACCAGGGGGCGGGAAAAACTGTTTTTT.

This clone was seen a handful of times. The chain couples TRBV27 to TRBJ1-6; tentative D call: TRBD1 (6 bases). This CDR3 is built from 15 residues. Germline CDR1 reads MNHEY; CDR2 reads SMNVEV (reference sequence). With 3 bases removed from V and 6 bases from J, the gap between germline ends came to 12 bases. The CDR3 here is CASSFREGGNSPLHF. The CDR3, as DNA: TGTGCCAGCAGTTTTCGAGAAGGGGGTAATTCACCCCTCCACTTT.

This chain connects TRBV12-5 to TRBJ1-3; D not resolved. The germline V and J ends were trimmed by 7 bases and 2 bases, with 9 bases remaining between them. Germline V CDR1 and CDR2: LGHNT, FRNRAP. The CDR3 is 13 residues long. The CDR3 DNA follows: TGTGCTAGTGCTGTCTCAGCTGGAAACACCATATATTTT. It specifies CASAVSAGNTIYF.